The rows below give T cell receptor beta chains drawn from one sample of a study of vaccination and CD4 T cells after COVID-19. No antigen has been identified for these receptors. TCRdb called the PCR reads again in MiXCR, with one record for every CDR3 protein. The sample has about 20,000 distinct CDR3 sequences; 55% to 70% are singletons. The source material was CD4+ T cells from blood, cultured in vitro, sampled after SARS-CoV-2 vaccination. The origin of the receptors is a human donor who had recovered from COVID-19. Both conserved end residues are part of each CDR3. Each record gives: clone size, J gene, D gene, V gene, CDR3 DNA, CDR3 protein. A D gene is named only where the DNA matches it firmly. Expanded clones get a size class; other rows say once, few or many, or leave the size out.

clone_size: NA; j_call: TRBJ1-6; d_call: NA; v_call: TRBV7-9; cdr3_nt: TGTGCCAGCAGCTCGGAGGGGGATTCACCCCTCCACTTT; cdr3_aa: CASSSEGDSPLHF
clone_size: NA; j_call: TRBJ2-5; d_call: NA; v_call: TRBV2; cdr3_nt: TGTGCCAGCAGTGGTGGTGGGTCCGCTAAAGAGACCCAGTACTTC; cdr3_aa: CASSGGGSAKETQYF
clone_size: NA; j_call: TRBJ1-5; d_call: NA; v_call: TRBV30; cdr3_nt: TGTGCCTGGGGTGAGGGGTTCAGCAATCAGCCCCAGCATTTT; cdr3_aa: CAWGEGFSNQPQHF
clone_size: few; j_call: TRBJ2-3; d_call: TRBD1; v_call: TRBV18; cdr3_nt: TGTGCCAGCTCACCAGAAGCAGGGGGCTTCCCGACGCAGTATTTT; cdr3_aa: CASSPEAGGFPTQYF
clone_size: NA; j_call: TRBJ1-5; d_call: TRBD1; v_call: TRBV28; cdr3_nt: TGTGCCAGCAGTTCCGGACAGGGGGCTCAGCCCCAGCATTTT; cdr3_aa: CASSSGQGAQPQHF
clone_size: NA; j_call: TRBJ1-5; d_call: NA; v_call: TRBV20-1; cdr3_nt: TGCAGTGCCGGGGCCCAGAGTCAGCCCCAGCATTTT; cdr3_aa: CSAGAQSQPQHF
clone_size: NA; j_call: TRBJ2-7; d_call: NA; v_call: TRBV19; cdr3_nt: TGTGCCAGTAGTCTAAGGGCCTCCCACGAGCAGTACTTC; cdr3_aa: CASSLRASHEQYF
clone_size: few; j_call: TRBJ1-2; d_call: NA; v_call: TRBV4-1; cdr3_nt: TGCGCCAGCAGCCAAGATTTCGGGCAGGGGCGGGATGGCTACACCTTC; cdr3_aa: CASSQDFGQGRDGYTF
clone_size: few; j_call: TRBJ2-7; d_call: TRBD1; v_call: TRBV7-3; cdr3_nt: TGTGCCAGCAGCCCAGGACAGGGCGCCCACGAGCAGTACTTC; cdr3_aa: CASSPGQGAHEQYF
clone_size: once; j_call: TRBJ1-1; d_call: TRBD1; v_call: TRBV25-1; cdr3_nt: TGTGCCAGCAGTGTCCGGACAGGGAACACTGAAGCTTTCTTT; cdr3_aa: CASSVRTGNTEAFF
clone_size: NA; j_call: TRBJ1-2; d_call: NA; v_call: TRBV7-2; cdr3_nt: TGTGCCAGCAGCTCCCGGGCGGGCCGGGACGCCTATGGCTACACCTTC; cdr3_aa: CASSSRAGRDAYGYTF
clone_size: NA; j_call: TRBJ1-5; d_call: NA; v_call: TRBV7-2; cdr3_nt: TGTGCCAGCAGCTGGAAGGGACAAAATAGCAATCAGCCCCAGCATTTT; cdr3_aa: CASSWKGQNSNQPQHF
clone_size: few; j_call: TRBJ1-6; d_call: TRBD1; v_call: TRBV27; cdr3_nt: TGTGCCAGCAGGACAGGGAGCAATTCACCCCTCCACTTT; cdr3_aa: CASRTGSNSPLHF
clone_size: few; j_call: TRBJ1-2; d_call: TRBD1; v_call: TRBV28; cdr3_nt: TGTGCCAGCAGCCTAGGACAGGGGCCTTATGGCTACACCTTC; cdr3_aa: CASSLGQGPYGYTF
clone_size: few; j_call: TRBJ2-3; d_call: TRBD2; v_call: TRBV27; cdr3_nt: TGTGCCAGCAGCGGACTAGCGGGGGGGCCGGGCACAGATACGCAGTATTTT; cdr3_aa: CASSGLAGGPGTDTQYF
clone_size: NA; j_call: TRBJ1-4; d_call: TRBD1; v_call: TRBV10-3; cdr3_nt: TGTGCCATCAGTGGTAAACAGGGGCTCAATGAAAAACTGTTTTTT; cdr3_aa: CAISGKQGLNEKLFF
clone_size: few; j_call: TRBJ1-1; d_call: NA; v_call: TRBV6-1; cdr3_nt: TGTGCCAGCGGCCGGGACTCGGGGGACGCTGAAGCTTTCTTT; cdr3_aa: CASGRDSGDAEAFF
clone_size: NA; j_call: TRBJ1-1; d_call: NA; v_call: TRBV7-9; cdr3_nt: TGTGCCAGCAGCCACAACTCACTGAACACTGAAGCTTTCTTT; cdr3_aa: CASSHNSLNTEAFF
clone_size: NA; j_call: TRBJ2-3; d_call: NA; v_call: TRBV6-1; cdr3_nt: TGTGCCAGCAGTGATGCATCCTTAGGCGCAGATACGCAGTATTTT; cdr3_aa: CASSDASLGADTQYF
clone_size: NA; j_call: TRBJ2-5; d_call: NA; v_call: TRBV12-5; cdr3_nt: TGTGCTAGTGGTTTGGAGGGCCACCCCTACCAAGAGACCCAGTACTTC; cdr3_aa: CASGLEGHPYQETQYF
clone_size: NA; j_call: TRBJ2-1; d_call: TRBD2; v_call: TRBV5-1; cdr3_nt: TGCGCCAGCAGCCTGACTAGCGGGGGAGGTCATGAGCAGTTCTTC; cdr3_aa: CASSLTSGGGHEQFF
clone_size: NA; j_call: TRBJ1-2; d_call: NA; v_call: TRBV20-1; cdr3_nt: TGCAGTGCTAGAGACCTAGGGGCCGCTAACTATGGCTACACCTTC; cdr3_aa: CSARDLGAANYGYTF
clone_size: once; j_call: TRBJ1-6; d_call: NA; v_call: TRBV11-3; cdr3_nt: TGTGCCAGCAGCTTAGCAGGGGCCAATTCACCCCTCCACTTT; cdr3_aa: CASSLAGANSPLHF
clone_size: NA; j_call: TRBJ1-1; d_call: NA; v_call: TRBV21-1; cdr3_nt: TGTGCCAGCCTGACTGGTTCGGGACATTGCACTGAAGCTTTCTTT; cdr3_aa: CASLTGSGHCTEAFF
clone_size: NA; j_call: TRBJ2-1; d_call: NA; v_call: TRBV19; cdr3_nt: TGTGCCAGTACTAATCAGTGGTCCGGGAGCGTCGTATCCGAGCAGTTCTTC; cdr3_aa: CASTNQWSGSVVSEQFF
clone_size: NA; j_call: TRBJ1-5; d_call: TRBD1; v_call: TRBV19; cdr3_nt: TGTGCCAGTAGTACGGCCGGGACAGCGTACAATCAGCCCCAGCATTTT; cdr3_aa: CASSTAGTAYNQPQHF
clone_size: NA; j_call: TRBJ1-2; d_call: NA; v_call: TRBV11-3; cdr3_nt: TGTGCCAGCAGCCAGGGACCACGAGACTATGGCTACACCTTC; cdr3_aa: CASSQGPRDYGYTF
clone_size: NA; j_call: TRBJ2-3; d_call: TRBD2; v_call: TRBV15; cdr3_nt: TGTGCCACCAGCAGAGGGACTAGCGGGGGCTGGAGAACAGATACGCAGTATTTT; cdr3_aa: CATSRGTSGGWRTDTQYF
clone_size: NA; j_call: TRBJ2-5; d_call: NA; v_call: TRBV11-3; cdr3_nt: TGTGCCAGCAGCTTAGGACTAGGGCGAGAGACCCAGTACTTC; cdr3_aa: CASSLGLGRETQYF
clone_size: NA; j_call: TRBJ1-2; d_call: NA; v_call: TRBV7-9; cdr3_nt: TGTGCCAGCAGCCCCAGGGCTATTACACTCCATGGCTACACCTTC; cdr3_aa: CASSPRAITLHGYTF
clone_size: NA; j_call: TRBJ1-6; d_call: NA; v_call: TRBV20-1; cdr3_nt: TGCAGTGCTAGGATGCCCCCCCCAAATTCACCCCTCCACTTT; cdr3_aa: CSARMPPPNSPLHF
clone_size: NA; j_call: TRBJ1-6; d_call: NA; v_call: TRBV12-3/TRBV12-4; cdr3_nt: TGTGCCAGCAGTTTACCTCGGCCTTCACCCCTCCACTTT; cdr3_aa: CASSLPRPSPLHF
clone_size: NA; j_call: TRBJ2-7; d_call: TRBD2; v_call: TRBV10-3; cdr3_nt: TGTGCCATCAGTGTCAACCTAGCGGGAGGCGGCGAGCAGTACTTC; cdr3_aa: CAISVNLAGGGEQYF
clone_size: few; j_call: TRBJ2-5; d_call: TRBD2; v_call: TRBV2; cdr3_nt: TGTGCCAGCAGTCCTAGCGGGGGGGCGAAGACCCAGTACTTC; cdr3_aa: CASSPSGGAKTQYF
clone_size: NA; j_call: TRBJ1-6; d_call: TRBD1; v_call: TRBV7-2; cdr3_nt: TGTGCCAGCAGCTCAAAAGACCAACAGGGGGCCAATTCACCCCTCCACTTT; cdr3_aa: CASSSKDQQGANSPLHF
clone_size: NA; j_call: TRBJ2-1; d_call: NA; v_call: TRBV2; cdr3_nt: TGTGCCAGCAGTGAAGCGAGGCAGGGGCGGAGTGAGCAGTTCTTC; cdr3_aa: CASSEARQGRSEQFF
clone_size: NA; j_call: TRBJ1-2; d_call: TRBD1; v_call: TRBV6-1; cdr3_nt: TGTGCCAGCAGTGAAGCGACTTTAGTACAGGGGCATGGCTACACCTTC; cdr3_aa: CASSEATLVQGHGYTF
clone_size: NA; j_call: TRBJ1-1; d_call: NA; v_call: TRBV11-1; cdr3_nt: TGTGCCAGCAGCTCGGGCCGCGACGGGCGGGGGACTGAAGCTTTCTTT; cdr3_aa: CASSSGRDGRGTEAFF
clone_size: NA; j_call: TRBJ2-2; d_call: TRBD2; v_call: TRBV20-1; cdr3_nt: TGCAGTGCTAGAGACCCTAGCGGGAGAGGAGACACCGGGGAGCTGTTTTTT; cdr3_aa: CSARDPSGRGDTGELFF
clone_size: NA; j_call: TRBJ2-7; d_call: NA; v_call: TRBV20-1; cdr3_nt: TGCAGTGCTAGAGACGACACCTACGAGCAGTACTTC; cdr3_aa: CSARDDTYEQYF
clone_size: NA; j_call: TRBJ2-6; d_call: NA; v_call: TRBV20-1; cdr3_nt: TGCAGTGCTAGTTCCACAGGGAGATTGTCTGGGGCCAACGTCCTGACTTTC; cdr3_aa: CSASSTGRLSGANVLTF
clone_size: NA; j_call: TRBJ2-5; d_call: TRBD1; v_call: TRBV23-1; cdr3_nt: TGCGCCAGCGGGGAGACAGGGGGCGCGGGAGAGACCCAGTACTTC; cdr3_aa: CASGETGGAGETQYF
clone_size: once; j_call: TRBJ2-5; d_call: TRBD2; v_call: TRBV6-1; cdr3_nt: TGTGCCAGCATGCCGATGGAAACTAGCGGGACCTTCCAAGAGACCCAGTACTTC; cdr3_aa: CASMPMETSGTFQETQYF
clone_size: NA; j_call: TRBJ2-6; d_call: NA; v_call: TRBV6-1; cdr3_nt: TGTGCCAGCAGAGAGAGCTCTGGGGCCAACGTCCTGACTTTC; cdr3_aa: CASRESSGANVLTF
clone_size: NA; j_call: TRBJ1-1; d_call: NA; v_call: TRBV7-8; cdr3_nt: TGTGCCAGCAGCTCAACCCACAGGGAGAACACTGAAGCTTTCTTT; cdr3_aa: CASSSTHRENTEAFF
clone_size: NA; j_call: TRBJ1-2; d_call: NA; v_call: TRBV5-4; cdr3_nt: TGTGCCAGCAGCCCCCGGGGCGAGTATGGCTACACCTTC; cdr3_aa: CASSPRGEYGYTF
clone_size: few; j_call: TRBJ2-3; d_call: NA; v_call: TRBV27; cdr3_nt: TGTGCCAGCAGTTTGGCGTCTAGCACAGATACGCAGTATTTT; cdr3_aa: CASSLASSTDTQYF